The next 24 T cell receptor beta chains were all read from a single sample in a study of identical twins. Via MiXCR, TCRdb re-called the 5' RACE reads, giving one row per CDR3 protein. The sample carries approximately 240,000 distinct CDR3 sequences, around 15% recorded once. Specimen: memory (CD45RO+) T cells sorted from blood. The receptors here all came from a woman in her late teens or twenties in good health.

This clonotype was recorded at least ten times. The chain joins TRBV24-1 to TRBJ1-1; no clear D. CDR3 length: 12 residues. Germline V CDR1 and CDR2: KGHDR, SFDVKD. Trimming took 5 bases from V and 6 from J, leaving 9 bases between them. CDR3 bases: TGTGCCACCAGTGCCGGAGACTCTGAAGCTTTCTTT. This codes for CATSAGDSEAFF.

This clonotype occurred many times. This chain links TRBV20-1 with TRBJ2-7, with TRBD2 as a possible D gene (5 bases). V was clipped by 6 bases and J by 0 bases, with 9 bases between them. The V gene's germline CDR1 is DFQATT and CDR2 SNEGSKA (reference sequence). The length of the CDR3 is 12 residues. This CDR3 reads CSAPRGSYEQYF. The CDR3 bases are TGCAGTGCCCCACGGGGCTCCTACGAGCAGTACTTC.

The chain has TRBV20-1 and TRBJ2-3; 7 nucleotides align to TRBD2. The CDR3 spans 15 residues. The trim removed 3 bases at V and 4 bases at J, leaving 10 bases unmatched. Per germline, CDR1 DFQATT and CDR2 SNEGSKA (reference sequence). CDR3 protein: CSASFFGGSSDTQYF. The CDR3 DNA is TGCAGTGCTAGTTTCTTCGGGGGGTCCTCAGATACGCAGTATTTT.

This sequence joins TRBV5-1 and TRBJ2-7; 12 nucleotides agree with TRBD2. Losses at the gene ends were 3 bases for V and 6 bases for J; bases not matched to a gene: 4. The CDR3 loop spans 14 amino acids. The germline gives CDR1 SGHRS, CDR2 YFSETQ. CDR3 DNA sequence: TGCGCCAGCAGCTCGCGACTAGCGGGAGTCGAGCAGTACTTC. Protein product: CASSSRLAGVEQYF.

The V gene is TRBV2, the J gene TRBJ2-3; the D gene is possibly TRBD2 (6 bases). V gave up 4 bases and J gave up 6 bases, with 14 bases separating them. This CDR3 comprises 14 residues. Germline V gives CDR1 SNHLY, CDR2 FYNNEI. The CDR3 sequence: CASSGERVPDTQYF. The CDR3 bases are TGTGCCAGCAGTGGCGAGCGGGTGCCGGATACGCAGTATTTT.

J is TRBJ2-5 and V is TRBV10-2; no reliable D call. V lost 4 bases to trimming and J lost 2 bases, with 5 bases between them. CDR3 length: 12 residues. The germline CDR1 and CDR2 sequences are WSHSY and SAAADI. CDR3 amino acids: CASSVGQETQYF. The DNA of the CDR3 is TGCGCCAGCAGTGTTGGGCAAGAGACCCAGTACTTC.

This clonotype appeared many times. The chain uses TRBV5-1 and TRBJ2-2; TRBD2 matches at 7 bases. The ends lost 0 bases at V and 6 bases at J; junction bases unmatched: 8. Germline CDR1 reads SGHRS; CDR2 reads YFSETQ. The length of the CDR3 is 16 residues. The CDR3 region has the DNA TGCGCCAGCAGCTTGGCCGCAGGGAGGGGCTCCGGGGAGCTGTTTTTT. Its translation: CASSLAAGRGSGELFF.

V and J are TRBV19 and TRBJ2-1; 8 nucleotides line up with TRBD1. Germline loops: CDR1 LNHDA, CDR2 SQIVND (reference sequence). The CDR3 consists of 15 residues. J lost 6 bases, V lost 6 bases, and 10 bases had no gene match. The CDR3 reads CASRADRGSRNEQFF. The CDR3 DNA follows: TGTGCCAGTAGAGCAGACAGGGGTTCTCGCAATGAGCAGTTCTTC. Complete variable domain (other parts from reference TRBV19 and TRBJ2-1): DGGITQSPKYLFRKEGQNVTLSCEQNLNHDAMYWYRQDPGQGLRLIYYSQIVNDFQKGDIAEGYSVSREKKESFPLTVTSAQKNPTAFYLCASRADRGSRNEQFFGPGTRLTVL.

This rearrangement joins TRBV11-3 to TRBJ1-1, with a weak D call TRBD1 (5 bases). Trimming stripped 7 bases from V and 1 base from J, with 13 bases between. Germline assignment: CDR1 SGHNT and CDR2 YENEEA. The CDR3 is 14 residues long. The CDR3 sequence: CASNQGGSNTEAFF. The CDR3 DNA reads TGTGCCAGCAACCAGGGAGGTTCGAACACTGAAGCTTTCTTT.

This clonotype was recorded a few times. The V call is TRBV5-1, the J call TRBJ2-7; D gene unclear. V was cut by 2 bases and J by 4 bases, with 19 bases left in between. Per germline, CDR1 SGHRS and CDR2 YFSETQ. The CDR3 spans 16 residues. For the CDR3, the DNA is TGCGCCAGCAGCTTCAACGAAAGGACGGCTCGATACGAGCAGTACTTC. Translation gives CASSFNERTARYEQYF.

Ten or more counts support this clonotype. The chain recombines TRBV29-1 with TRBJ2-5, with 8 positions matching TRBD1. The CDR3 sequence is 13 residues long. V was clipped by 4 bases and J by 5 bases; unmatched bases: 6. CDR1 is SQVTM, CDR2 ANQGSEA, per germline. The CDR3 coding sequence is TGCAGCGTTGTGTCTGGGGACAGGGAGACCCAGTACTTC. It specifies CSVVSGDRETQYF.

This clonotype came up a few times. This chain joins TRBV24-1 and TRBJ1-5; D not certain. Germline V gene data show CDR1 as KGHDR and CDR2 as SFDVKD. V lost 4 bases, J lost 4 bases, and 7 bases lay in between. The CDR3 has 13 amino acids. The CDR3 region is CATSESGNQPQHF. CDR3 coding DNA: TGTGCCACCAGTGAGAGCGGAAATCAGCCCCAGCATTTT.

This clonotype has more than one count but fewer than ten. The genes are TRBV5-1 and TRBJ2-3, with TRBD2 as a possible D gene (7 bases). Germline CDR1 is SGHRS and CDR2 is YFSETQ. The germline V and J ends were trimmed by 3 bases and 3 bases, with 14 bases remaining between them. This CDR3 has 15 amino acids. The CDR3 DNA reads TGCGCCAGCAGCTGGGGGGGCGCTGGGACAGATACGCAGTATTTT. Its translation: CASSWGGAGTDTQYF.

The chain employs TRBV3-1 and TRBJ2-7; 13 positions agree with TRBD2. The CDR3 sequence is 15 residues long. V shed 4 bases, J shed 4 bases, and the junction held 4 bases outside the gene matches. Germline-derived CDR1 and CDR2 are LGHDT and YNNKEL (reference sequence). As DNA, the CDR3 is TGTGCCAGCAGCCGCGGGACTAGCGGGATATACGAGCAGTACTTC. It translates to CASSRGTSGIYEQYF.

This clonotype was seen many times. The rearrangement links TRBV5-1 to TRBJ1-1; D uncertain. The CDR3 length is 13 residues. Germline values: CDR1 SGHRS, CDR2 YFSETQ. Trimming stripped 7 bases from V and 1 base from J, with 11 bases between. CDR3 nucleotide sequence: TGCGCCAGCGGTCTAGGTACGAACACTGAAGCTTTCTTT. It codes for CASGLGTNTEAFF.

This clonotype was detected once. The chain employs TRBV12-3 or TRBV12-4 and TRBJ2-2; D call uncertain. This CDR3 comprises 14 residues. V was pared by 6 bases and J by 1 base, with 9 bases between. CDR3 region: CASRYGENTGELFF. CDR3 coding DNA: TGTGCCAGCAGGTATGGAGAGAACACCGGGGAGCTGTTTTTT.

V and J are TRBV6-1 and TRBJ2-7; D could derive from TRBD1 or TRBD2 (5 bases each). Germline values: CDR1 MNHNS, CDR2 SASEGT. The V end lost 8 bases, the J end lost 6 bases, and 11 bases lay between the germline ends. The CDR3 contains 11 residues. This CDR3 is CASGDAVEQYF. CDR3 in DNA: TGTGCCAGCGGGGACGCGGTCGAGCAGTACTTC.

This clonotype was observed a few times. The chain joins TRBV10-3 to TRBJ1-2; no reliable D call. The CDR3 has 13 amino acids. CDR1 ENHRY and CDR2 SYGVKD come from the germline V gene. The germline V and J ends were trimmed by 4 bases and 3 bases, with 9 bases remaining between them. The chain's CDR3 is CAISGTEHYGYTF. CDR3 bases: TGTGCCATCAGTGGGACCGAGCACTATGGCTACACCTTC.

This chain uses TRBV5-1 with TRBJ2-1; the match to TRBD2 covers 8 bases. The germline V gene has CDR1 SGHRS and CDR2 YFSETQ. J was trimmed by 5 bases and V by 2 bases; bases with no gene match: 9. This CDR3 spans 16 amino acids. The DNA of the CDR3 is TGCGCCAGCAGCTTAGCGGCTAGCGGGTTTAACAATGAGCAGTTCTTC. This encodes CASSLAASGFNNEQFF.

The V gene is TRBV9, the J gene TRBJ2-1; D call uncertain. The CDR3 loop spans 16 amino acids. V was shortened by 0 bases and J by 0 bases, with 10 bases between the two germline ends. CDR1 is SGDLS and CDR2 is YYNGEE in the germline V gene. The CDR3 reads CASSVVGQSSYNEQFF. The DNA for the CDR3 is TGTGCCAGCAGCGTAGTGGGCCAGAGCTCCTACAATGAGCAGTTCTTC.

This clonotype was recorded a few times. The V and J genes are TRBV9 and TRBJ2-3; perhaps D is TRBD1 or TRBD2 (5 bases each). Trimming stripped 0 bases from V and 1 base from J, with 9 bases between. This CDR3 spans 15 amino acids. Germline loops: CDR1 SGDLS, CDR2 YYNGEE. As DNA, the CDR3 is TGTGCCAGCAGCGTAGGGGGGAGTGGCACAGATACGCAGTATTTT. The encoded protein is CASSVGGSGTDTQYF.

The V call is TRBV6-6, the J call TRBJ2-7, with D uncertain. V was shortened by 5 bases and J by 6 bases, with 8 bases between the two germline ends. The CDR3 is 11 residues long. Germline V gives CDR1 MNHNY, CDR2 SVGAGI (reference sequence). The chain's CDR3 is CASSGMGEQYF. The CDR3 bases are TGTGCCAGCAGTGGGATGGGCGAGCAGTACTTC.

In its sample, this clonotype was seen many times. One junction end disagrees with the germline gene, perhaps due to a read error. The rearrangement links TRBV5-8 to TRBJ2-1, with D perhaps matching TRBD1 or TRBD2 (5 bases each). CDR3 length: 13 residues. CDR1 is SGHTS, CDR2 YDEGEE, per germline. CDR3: CASSFQDSRGWLF. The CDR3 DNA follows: TGTGCCAGCAGCTTTCAAGACAGCCGGGGCTGGCTCTTC.

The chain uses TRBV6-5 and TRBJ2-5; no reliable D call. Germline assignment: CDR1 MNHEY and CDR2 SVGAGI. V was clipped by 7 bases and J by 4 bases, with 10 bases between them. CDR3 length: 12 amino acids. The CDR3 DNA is TGTGCCAGCACCTCGGTGGCAGAGACCCAGTACTTC. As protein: CASTSVAETQYF.